This T cell receptor (beta chain) was sequenced during a study of T cell responses to AZD1222 COVID-19 vaccine. On the study more broadly: Pooled together were second doses at about 4 or about 12 weeks.

Sequenced by immunoSEQ multiplex PCR; TCRdb stores in-frame clones only, minus some. The table records roughly 120,000 clones, approximately 84% of them present only once. General study results and limits: AZD1222 recipients seropositive at baseline numbered only 5 to 7. A reported finding is that nearly half of spike-specific TCRs target unmutated variant regions.

Notes on this clone: Its specificity is not known.

The sequence derives from an adult in good health. The sample here was peripheral blood, taken on day 0 of AZD1222 vaccination.

The CDR3 DNA is TGTGCCAGTAGTGGTACAGGGTTTCTCCCTTCTAGCAATCAGCCCCAGCATTTT. Translated: CASSGTGFLPSSNQPQHF. J is TRBJ1-5 and V is TRBV19; a weak D match, TRBD1 (6 bases). Germline V CDR1 and CDR2: LNHDA, SQIVND (reference sequence). The germline V and J ends were trimmed by 5 bases and 0 bases, with 20 bases remaining between them. This CDR3 spans 18 amino acids. The full variable domain, completed using reference TRBV19 and TRBJ1-5, is DGGITQSPKYLFRKEGQNVTLSCEQNLNHDAMYWYRQDPGQGLRLIYYSQIVNDFQKGDIAEGYSVSREKKESFPLTVTSAQKNPTAFYLCASSGTGFLPSSNQPQHFGDGTRLSIL.